These 2 T cell receptor beta chains were all obtained from the same sample, sequenced in a study of T-cell memory formation after mild COVID-19. Via MiXCR, TCRdb re-called the 5' RACE reads, giving one row per CDR3 protein. The sample includes about 180,000 distinct CDR3 sequences, roughly 17% of them seen just once. The material sequenced was PBMCs or a T cell subset sorted from them (not recorded which). Receptor source: an adult woman who had mild COVID-19 (a few samples of this study predate the infection). Cell type and time point are not known.

This chain links TRBV27 with TRBJ1-2; TRBD1 is a possible D gene (5 bases). The germline gives CDR1 MNHEY, CDR2 SMNVEV (reference sequence). Deletions cut 6 bases from V and 14 bases from J, with 22 bases between. This CDR3 has 13 amino acids. CDR3 bases: TGTGCCAGCAGCCAACGGGGACCCGGGAGGAATACCTTC. This gives the protein CASSQRGPGRNTF.

The sample holds a few counts of this clonotype. The chain carries TRBV18 and TRBJ1-1; D is uncertain. The V end lost 2 bases, the J end lost 1 base, and 11 bases lay between the germline ends. The CDR3 runs 15 residues. CDR1 is KGHSH, CDR2 LQKENI, per germline. The CDR3 is CASSPRRPENTEAFF. In DNA form, the CDR3 reads TGTGCCAGCTCACCAAGACGCCCAGAGAACACTGAAGCTTTCTTT.